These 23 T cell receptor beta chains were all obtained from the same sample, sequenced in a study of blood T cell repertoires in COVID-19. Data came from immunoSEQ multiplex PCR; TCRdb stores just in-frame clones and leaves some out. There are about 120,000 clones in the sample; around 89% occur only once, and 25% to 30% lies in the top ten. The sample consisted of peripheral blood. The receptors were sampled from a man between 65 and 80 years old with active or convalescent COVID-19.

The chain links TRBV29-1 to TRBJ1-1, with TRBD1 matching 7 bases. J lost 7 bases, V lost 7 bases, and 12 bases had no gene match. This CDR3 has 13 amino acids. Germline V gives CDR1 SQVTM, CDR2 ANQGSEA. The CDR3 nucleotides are TGCAGCGCCACCACAGGGGTCGGCGGTGAAGCTTTCTTT. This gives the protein CSATTGVGGEAFF.

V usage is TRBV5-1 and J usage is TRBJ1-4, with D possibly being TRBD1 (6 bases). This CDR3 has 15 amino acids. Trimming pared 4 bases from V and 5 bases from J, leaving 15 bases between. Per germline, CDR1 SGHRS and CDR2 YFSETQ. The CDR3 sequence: CASSPSTGPNEKLFF. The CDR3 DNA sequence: TGCGCCAGCAGCCCTTCGACAGGCCCGAATGAAAAACTGTTTTTT.

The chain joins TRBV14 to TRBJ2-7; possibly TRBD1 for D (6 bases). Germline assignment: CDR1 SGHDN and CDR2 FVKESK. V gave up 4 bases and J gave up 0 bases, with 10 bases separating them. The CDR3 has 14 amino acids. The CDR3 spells CASSPLGGSYEQYF. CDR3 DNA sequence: TGTGCCAGCAGCCCTCTAGGGGGCTCCTACGAGCAGTACTTC.

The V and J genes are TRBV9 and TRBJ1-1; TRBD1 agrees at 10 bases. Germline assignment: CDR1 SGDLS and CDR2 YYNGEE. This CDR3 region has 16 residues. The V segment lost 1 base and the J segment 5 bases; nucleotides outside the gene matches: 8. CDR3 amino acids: CASSVSPRTGGTEAFF. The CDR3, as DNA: TGTGCCAGCAGCGTAAGCCCTCGGACAGGGGGGACTGAAGCTTTCTTT. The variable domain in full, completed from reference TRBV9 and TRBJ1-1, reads DSGVTQTPKHLITATGQRVTLRCSPRSGDLSVYWYQQSLDQGLQFLIQYYNGEERAKGNILERFSAQQFPDLHSELNLSSLELGDSALYFCASSVSPRTGGTEAFFGQGTRLTVV.

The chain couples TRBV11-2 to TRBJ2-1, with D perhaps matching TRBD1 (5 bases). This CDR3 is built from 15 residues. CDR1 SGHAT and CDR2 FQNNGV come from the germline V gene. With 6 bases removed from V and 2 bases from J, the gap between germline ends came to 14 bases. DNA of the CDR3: TGTGCCAGCAGTCTGCTGGGGCAGGCCTACAATGAGCAGTTCTTC. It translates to CASSLLGQAYNEQFF.

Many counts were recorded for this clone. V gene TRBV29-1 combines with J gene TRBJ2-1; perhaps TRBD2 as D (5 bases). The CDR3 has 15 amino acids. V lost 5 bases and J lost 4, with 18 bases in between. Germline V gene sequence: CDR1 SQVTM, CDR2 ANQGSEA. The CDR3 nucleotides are TGCAGCGTTTTCCCTTTGATCGGGAAGTACAATGAGCAGTTCTTC. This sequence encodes CSVFPLIGKYNEQFF.

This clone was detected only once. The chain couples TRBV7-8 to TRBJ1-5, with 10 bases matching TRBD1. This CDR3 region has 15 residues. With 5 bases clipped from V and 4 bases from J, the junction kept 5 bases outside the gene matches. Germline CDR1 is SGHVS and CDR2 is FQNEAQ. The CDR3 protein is CASSLRDRGNQPQHF. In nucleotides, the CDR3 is TGTGCCAGCAGCCTCAGGGACAGGGGTAATCAGCCCCAGCATTTT.

The CDR3 nucleotides read TGTGCCAGCAGTAGCCCGGGAGGCGCTGACGAGCAGTACTTC. As protein: CASSSPGGADEQYF. This chain connects TRBV28 to TRBJ2-7; TRBD2 matches at 7 bases. The CDR3 covers 14 residues. In germline, CDR1 is MDHEN, CDR2 SYDVKM. J gave up 5 bases and V 5 bases, and 9 bases lay outside the gene matches.

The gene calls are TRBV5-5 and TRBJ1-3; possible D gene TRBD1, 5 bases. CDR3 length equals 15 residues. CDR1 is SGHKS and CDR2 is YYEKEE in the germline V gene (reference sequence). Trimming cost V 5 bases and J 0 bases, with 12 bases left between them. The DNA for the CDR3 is TGTGCCAGCAGTGGGGGGTCCCCCTCTGGAAACACCATATATTTT. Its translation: CASSGGSPSGNTIYF.

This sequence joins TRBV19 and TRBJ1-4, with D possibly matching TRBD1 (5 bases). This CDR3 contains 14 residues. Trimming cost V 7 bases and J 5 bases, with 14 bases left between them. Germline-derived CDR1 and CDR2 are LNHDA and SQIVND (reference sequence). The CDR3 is CASKFGQGNEKLFF. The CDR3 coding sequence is TGTGCCAGTAAATTCGGACAAGGAAATGAAAAACTGTTTTTT.

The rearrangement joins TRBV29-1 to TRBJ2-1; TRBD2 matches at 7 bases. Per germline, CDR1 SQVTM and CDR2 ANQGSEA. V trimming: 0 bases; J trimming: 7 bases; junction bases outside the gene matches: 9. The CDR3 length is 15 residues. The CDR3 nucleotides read TGCAGCGTTGAAGATATGAGGGAGGGCGGAAATGAGCAGTTCTTC. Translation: CSVEDMREGGNEQFF.

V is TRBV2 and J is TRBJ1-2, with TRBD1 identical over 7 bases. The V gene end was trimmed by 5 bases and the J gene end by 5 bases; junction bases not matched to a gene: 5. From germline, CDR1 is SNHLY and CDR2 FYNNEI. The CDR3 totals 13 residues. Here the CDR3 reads CASSRDREYGYTF. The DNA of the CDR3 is TGTGCCAGCAGTCGCGACAGGGAGTATGGCTACACCTTC.

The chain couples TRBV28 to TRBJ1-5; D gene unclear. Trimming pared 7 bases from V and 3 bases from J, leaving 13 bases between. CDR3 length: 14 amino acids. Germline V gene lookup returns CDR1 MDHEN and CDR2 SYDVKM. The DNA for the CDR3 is TGTGCCAGCACCCGGGGTGGGCTCAATCAGCCCCAGCATTTT. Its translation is CASTRGGLNQPQHF.

The CDR3 protein is CATGTGVPYEQYF. CDR3 coding DNA: TGTGCCACCGGGACAGGGGTCCCCTACGAGCAGTACTTC. This chain links TRBV27 with TRBJ2-7, with 10 bases matching TRBD1. The CDR3 length is 13 residues. With V trimmed by 10 bases and J by 2 bases, 5 bases remained unmatched. Per the germline V gene, CDR1 is MNHEY and CDR2 is SMNVEV (reference sequence).

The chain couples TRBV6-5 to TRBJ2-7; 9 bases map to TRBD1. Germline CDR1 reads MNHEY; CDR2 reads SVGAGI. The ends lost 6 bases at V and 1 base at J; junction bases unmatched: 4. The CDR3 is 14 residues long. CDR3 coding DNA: TGTGCCAGCAGGGGACAGGGAGATTCCTACGAGCAGTACTTC. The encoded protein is CASRGQGDSYEQYF.

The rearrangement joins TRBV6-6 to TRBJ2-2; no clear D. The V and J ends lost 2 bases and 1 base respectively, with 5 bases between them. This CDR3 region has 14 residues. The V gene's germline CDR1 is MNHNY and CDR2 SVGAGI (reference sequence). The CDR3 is CASSYGENTGELFF. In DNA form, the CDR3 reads TGTGCCAGCAGTTACGGAGAGAACACCGGGGAGCTGTTTTTT.

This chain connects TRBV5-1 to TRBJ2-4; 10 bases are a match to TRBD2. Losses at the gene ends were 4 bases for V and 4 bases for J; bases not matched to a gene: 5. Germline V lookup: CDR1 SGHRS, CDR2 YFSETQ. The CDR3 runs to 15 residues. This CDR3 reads CASSQGTSEKNIQYF. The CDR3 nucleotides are TGCGCCAGCAGCCAAGGGACTAGCGAGAAAAACATTCAGTACTTC.

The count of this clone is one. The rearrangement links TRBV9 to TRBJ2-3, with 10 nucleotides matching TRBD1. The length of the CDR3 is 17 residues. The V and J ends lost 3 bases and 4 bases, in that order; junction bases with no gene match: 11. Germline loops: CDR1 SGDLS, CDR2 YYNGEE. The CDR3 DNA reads TGTGCCAGCAGCGAGACTCCGGGACAGGGGTGGTCAGATACGCAGTATTTT. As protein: CASSETPGQGWSDTQYF.

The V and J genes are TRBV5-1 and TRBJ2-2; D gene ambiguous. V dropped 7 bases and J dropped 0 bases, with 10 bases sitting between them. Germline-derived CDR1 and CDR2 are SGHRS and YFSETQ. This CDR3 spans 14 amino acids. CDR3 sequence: CASRQEPNTGELFF. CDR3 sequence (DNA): TGCGCCAGCCGGCAGGAACCGAACACCGGGGAGCTGTTTTTT.

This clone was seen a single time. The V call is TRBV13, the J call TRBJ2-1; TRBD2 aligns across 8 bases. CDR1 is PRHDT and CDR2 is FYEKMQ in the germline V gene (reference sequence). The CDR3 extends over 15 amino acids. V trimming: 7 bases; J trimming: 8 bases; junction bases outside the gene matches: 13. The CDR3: CASKRSSGSMDEQFF. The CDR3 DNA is TGTGCCAGCAAAAGATCCAGCGGGAGTATGGATGAGCAGTTCTTC.

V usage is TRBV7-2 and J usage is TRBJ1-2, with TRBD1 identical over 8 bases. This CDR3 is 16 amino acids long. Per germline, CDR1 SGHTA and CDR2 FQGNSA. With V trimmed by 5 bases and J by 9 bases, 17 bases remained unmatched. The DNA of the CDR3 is TGTGCCAGCAGCACTCAACATTTTGGGGGGGACAGGAGCTACACCTTC. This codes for CASSTQHFGGDRSYTF.

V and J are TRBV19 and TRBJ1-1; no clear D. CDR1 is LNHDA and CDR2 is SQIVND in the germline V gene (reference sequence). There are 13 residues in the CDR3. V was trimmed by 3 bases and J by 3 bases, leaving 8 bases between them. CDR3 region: CASSMGTYTEAFF. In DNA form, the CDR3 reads TGTGCCAGTAGTATGGGCACTTACACTGAAGCTTTCTTT.

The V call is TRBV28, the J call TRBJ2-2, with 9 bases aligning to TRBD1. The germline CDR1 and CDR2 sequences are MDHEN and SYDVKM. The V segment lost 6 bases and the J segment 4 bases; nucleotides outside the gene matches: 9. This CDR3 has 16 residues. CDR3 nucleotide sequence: TGTGCCAGCAGATATATGGGACAGGGTGGCACCGGGGAGCTGTTTTTT. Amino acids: CASRYMGQGGTGELFF.